This entry is about one T cell receptor (beta chain). This CDR3 is built from 14 residues. CDR1 is MNHEY and CDR2 is SVGAGI in the germline V gene. The V end lost 6 bases, the J end lost 0 bases, and 9 bases lay between the germline ends. The source of the sample is a study of T cells after posttransplantation cyclophosphamide. Method: immunoSEQ multiplex PCR; TCRdb's copy keeps in-frame clones and lacks some. The table records 66,000 or so clones, 90% to 95% of them present only once. This chain uses TRBV6-5 with TRBJ1-3; unclear D gene. What was sequenced was PBMCs. The clonotype was recovered from a woman between 25 and 40 years old in good health and a related stem cell transplant donor. This chain's CDR3 is CASRSGFSGNTIYF. The CDR3 DNA follows: TGTGCCAGCAGATCGGGGTTCTCTGGAAACACCATATATTTT.